What follows is one T cell receptor (beta chain) and its context. This sample was included in a study of T cell changes during pregnancy in multiple sclerosis. This CDR3 region has 18 residues. Germline V lookup: CDR1 SGHDT, CDR2 YYEEEE. Unmatched junction bases numbered 9, after V lost 1 base and J lost 8 bases. Method: immunoSEQ multiplex PCR; TCRdb's copy keeps in-frame clones and lacks some. The sample shows roughly 41,000 clones, about 88% of them seen only once. The receptor's source is a female donor with multiple sclerosis, enrolled in a pregnancy study. The gene calls are TRBV5-6 and TRBJ2-1; 16 bases fit TRBD2. Sequencing was performed on CD4+ T cells from peripheral blood mononuclear cells, taken in the first trimester of pregnancy. The CDR3 nucleotides read TGTGCCAGCAGCTTGCCAATCGGGACTAGCGGGAGGGTACATGAGCAGTTCTTC. As protein: CASSLPIGTSGRVHEQFF.